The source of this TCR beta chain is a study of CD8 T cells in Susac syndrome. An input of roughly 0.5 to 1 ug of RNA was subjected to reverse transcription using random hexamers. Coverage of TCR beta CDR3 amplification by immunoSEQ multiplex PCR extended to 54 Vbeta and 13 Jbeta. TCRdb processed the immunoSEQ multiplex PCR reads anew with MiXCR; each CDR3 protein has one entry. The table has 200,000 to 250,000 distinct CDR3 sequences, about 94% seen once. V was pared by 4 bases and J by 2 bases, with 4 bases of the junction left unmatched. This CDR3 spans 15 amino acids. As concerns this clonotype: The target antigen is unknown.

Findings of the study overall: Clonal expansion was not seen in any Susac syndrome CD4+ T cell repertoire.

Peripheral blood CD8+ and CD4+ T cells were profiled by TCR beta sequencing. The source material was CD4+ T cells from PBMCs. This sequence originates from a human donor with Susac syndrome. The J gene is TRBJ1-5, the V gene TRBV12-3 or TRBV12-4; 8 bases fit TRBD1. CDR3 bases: TGTGCCAGCAGTTGGACAGGGTCGGGCAATCAGCCCCAGCATTTT. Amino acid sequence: CASSWTGSGNQPQHF.